The 3 T cell receptor beta chains listed next were all sequenced from one sample in a study of cytomegalovirus exposure and HLA in healthy donors. Primers for the PCR totalled 60 Vbeta and 13 Jbeta. TCRdb keeps only in-frame clones here, not all; method: immunoSEQ multiplex PCR. The sample shows about 190,000 clones, about nine tenths of them seen only once. Sequenced input: PBMCs. The source of these receptors is a boy under 10 years old in good health and CMV-seronegative.

The V call is TRBV7-3, the J call TRBJ1-5; possible D gene TRBD1, 5 bases. The germline CDR1 and CDR2 sequences are SGHTA and FQGTGA. The V gene lost 4 bases and the J gene lost 9 bases, with 13 bases spanning the gap. CDR3 length equals 13 residues. CDR3 in amino acids: CASSSGPQGPQHF. The CDR3 region has the DNA TGTGCCAGCAGCTCAGGGCCCCAAGGGCCCCAGCATTTT.

This chain connects TRBV28 to TRBJ2-7, with 8 bases aligning to TRBD1. The ends lost 6 bases at V and 0 bases at J; junction bases unmatched: 1. The CDR3 is 13 residues long. Looked up from germline, CDR1 is MDHEN and CDR2 is SYDVKM. CDR3 region: CASSTGGSYEQYF. DNA for the CDR3: TGTGCCAGCAGCACAGGGGGCTCCTACGAGCAGTACTTC.

The genes are TRBV29-1 and TRBJ2-7, with TRBD2 as a possible D gene (6 bases). V was clipped by 2 bases and J by 1 base, with 9 bases between them. CDR3 length equals 13 residues. Germline loops: CDR1 SQVTM, CDR2 ANQGSEA. CDR3: CSVESGRSYEQYF. In nucleotides, the CDR3 is TGCAGCGTTGAATCAGGGAGGTCCTACGAGCAGTACTTC.